The source of this T cell receptor beta chain is a study of human T cells and chemical hapten exposure. Study in general: Each patch test put 0.01% DPC on the upper back, and results were read at 6 days.

Time point described: patch test 1, 2 weeks after DPC sensitization. The treatment: therapeutic diphenylcyclopropenone sensitization with weekly scalp DPC. The authors extracted total RNA from unfractionated whole blood. V was pared by 3 bases and J by 8 bases, with 11 bases of the junction left unmatched. In germline, CDR1 is LNHNV, CDR2 YYDKDF (reference sequence). The length of the CDR3 is 16 residues. General study findings and limits: Patch test score was positively correlated with the counts of TCRs that had expanded at PT1.

Many counts were recorded for this clonotype. Its cognate antigen is unknown. Each cDNA molecule in the library carried unique molecular identifiers. From the RACE reads, TCRdb called clonotypes with MiXCR, one entry per CDR3 protein. The sample has more than 70,000 distinct CDR3 sequences; 12% are singletons. The gene calls are TRBV15 and TRBJ1-4, with TRBD1 matching 8 bases. The source is a woman between 55 and 75 years old with alopecia areata. Some clones in this sample may be carry-over from other donors' samples. The sample here was whole blood, taken in connection with sensitization to the hapten diphenylcyclopropenone (DPC). CDR3 coding DNA: TGTGCCACCAGCAGGATAAGGACAGGGTTTGGCGAAAAACTGTTTTTT. Encoded protein: CATSRIRTGFGEKLFF.